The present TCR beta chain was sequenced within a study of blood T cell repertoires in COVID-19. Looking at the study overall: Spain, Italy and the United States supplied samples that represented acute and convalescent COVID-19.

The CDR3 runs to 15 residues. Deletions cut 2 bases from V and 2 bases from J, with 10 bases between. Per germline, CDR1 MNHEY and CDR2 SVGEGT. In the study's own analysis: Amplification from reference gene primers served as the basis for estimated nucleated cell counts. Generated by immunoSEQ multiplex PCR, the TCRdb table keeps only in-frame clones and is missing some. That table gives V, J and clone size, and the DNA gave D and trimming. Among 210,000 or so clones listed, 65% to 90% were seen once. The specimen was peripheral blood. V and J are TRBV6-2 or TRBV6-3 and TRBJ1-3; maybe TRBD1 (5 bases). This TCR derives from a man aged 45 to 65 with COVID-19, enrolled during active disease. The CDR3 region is CASSYVGRAGNTIYF. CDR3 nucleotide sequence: TGTGCCAGCAGTTACGTCGGCAGGGCTGGAAACACCATATATTTT.